The 30 T cell receptor beta chains below come from one sample, sequenced in a study of cytomegalovirus exposure and HLA in healthy donors. 13 Jbeta primers and 60 Vbeta primers were used for the PCR. Only in-frame clones appear in the TCRdb table, and some are missing; sequencing was by immunoSEQ multiplex PCR. Seen here are roughly 120,000 clones, approximately 86% observed once, and the top ten hold about 1.8%. The specimen sequenced was PBMCs. The receptor source for this set is a middle-aged man in good health and CMV-seronegative.

V and J are TRBV10-1 and TRBJ2-1, with 13 nucleotides matching TRBD2. CDR3 size: 18 residues. Germline CDR1 and CDR2: WNHNN and SYGVQD (reference sequence). J was trimmed by 0 bases and V by 6 bases; bases with no gene match: 8. CDR3 sequence reads: CASRLGLAGESSYNEQFF. The CDR3 DNA sequence: TGCGCCAGCAGACTCGGACTAGCGGGGGAGAGCTCCTACAATGAGCAGTTCTTC.

The V call is TRBV5-1, the J call TRBJ2-7, with 7 bases matching TRBD1. The V gene end was trimmed by 0 bases and the J gene end by 4 bases; junction bases not matched to a gene: 7. CDR3 size: 15 residues. Germline V gene sequence: CDR1 SGHRS, CDR2 YFSETQ. The CDR3 spells CASSLAQGKVYEQYF. In DNA form, the CDR3 reads TGCGCCAGCAGCTTGGCACAGGGGAAAGTATACGAGCAGTACTTC. Complete variable domain (other parts from reference TRBV5-1 and TRBJ2-7): KAGVTQTPRYLIKTRGQQVTLSCSPISGHRSVSWYQQTPGQGLQFLFEYFSETQRNKGNFPGRFSGRQFSNSRSEMNVSTLELGDSALYLCASSLAQGKVYEQYFGPGTRLTVT.

V is TRBV6-5 and J is TRBJ1-2, with a possible D match to TRBD1 (5 bases). Per the germline V gene, CDR1 is MNHEY and CDR2 is SVGAGI. Trimming took 0 bases from V and 3 from J, leaving 11 bases between them. CDR3 length: 15 amino acids. As DNA, the CDR3 is TGTGCCAGCAGTTACTCTGGAGGGGCGGACTATGGCTACACCTTC. It is translated as CASSYSGGADYGYTF.

This chain joins TRBV27 and TRBJ2-7, with 10 bases matching TRBD2. This CDR3 has 15 residues. Germline CDR1 MNHEY, CDR2 SMNVEV (reference sequence). Trimming took 6 bases from V and 6 from J; bases not matched to a gene: 11. The CDR3 here is CASSLVAGGFGEQYF. In DNA, the CDR3 is TGTGCCAGCAGCCTGGTAGCGGGGGGATTCGGCGAGCAGTACTTC.

The rearrangement uses TRBV5-1 and TRBJ2-3; D remains ambiguous. CDR3 length: 13 residues. The germline V gene encodes CDR1 SGHRS and CDR2 YFSETQ. V shed 0 bases and J shed 5 bases, with 7 bases lying between them. The CDR3 coding sequence is TGCGCCAGCAGCTTGGGTCAGTTAGATACGCAGTATTTT. The encoded protein is CASSLGQLDTQYF.

This clone was seen a single time. This sequence joins TRBV5-1 and TRBJ1-2, with 10 bases aligning to TRBD1. The germline gives CDR1 SGHRS, CDR2 YFSETQ. The CDR3 runs 13 residues. V shed 4 bases and J 7 bases; nucleotides not matched to a gene: 4. The DNA for the CDR3 is TGCGCCAGCAGCGGGGACAGGGGAGGTGGCTACACCTTC. It codes for CASSGDRGGGYTF. The variable domain in full, completed from reference TRBV5-1 and TRBJ1-2, reads KAGVTQTPRYLIKTRGQQVTLSCSPISGHRSVSWYQQTPGQGLQFLFEYFSETQRNKGNFPGRFSGRQFSNSRSEMNVSTLELGDSALYLCASSGDRGGGYTFGSGTRLTVV.

The sample holds a few counts of this clone. CDR3 in amino acids: CASSYGGRLGYEQYF. Written as DNA, the CDR3 is TGTGCCAGCTCCTACGGGGGGCGCCTCGGGTACGAGCAGTACTTC. The chain has TRBV28 and TRBJ2-7; TRBD2 is a possible D gene (7 bases). Per germline, CDR1 MDHEN and CDR2 SYDVKM. The CDR3 is made up of 15 amino acids. V was clipped by 8 bases and J by 4 bases, with 21 bases between them.

The chain uses TRBV5-1 and TRBJ1-1; D unclear. Germline V gives CDR1 SGHRS, CDR2 YFSETQ. CDR3 length equals 13 residues. Trimming stripped 7 bases from V and 0 bases from J, with 10 bases between. CDR3 bases: TGCGCCAGCGGGAAGCGGGTGAACACTGAAGCTTTCTTT. Translation: CASGKRVNTEAFF.

V gene TRBV7-9 combines with J gene TRBJ2-5, with D possibly TRBD1 on 5 matching bases. Germline CDR1 and CDR2: SEHNR and FQNEAQ (reference sequence). This CDR3 has 13 residues. V lost 4 bases and J 2 bases, leaving 8 bases between the germline ends. CDR3 protein: CASSSTVQETQYF. Written as DNA, the CDR3 is TGTGCCAGCAGCTCGACAGTACAAGAGACCCAGTACTTC.

V is TRBV9 and J is TRBJ2-7; D not resolved. V dropped 2 bases and J dropped 3 bases, with 9 bases sitting between them. The CDR3 totals 13 residues. Germline CDR1 and CDR2: SGDLS and YYNGEE. CDR3 residues: CASSVDLYYEQYF. In nucleotides, the CDR3 is TGTGCCAGCAGCGTTGACTTATACTACGAGCAGTACTTC.

The V call is TRBV4-3, the J call TRBJ2-1; 9 nucleotides align to TRBD2. This CDR3 is built from 21 residues. Looked up from germline, CDR1 is LGHNA and CDR2 is YSLEER. V was clipped by 7 bases and J by 4 bases; unmatched bases: 26. CDR3 sequence reads: CASTKFPLTSGGNLIYNEQFF. CDR3 nucleotide sequence: TGCGCCAGCACCAAATTCCCGTTGACTAGCGGAGGAAACCTGATTTACAATGAGCAGTTCTTC.

J is TRBJ2-1 and V is TRBV7-2, with 9 bases matching TRBD1. The germline V gene encodes CDR1 SGHTA and CDR2 FQGNSA. The CDR3 loop spans 15 amino acids. Trimming removed 3 bases from V and 1 base from J; junction bases left unmatched: 1. CDR3 sequence (DNA): TGTGCCAGCAGCTTTGACAGGGGGTCCTACAATGAGCAGTTCTTC. Encoded protein: CASSFDRGSYNEQFF.

This clone has a single count. This sequence joins TRBV6-5 and TRBJ1-5, with D tentatively TRBD1 (6 bases). The V end lost 6 bases, the J end lost 0 bases, and 12 bases lay between the germline ends. Per the germline V gene, CDR1 is MNHEY and CDR2 is SVGAGI. This CDR3 spans 15 amino acids. The CDR3 DNA follows: TGTGCCAGCAGCTCCAGGGGTTATAGCAATCAGCCCCAGCATTTT. Amino acid sequence: CASSSRGYSNQPQHF.

As DNA, the CDR3 is TGTGCCACCAGCAGAGAAGAGGGGGTTAACACTGAAGCTTTCTTT. As protein: CATSREEGVNTEAFF. This chain joins TRBV15 and TRBJ1-1; D may be TRBD1 (6 bases). Germline V gives CDR1 LNHNV, CDR2 YYDKDF (reference sequence). The CDR3 totals 15 residues. V gave up 0 bases and J gave up 2 bases, with 10 bases separating them.

The chain links TRBV5-4 to TRBJ1-2; 9 nucleotides line up with TRBD1. CDR1 is SGHNT, CDR2 YYREEE, per germline (reference sequence). This CDR3 has 16 residues. V dropped 4 bases and J dropped 2; count of bases not matched to a gene: 9. CDR3 DNA sequence: TGTGCCAGCAGCACCCCACAGGGGGCCATAAACTATGGCTACACCTTC. Protein sequence: CASSTPQGAINYGYTF.

The chain recombines TRBV13 with TRBJ2-1; 11 nucleotides agree with TRBD1. This CDR3 spans 15 amino acids. The V segment lost 5 bases and the J segment 7 bases; nucleotides outside the gene matches: 7. Germline V gene data show CDR1 as PRHDT and CDR2 as FYEKMQ (reference sequence). CDR3 sequence: CASSRLGQGANEQFF. The CDR3 DNA follows: TGTGCCAGCAGCCGCCTCGGACAGGGGGCGAATGAGCAGTTCTTC.

The chain recombines TRBV6-4 with TRBJ1-6, with D unresolved. Germline V gene lookup returns CDR1 MRHNA and CDR2 SNTAGT. The CDR3 loop spans 14 amino acids. The V gene lost 3 bases and the J gene lost 9 bases, with 12 bases spanning the gap. The CDR3 DNA follows: TGTGCCAGCAGTGAAAATAGTGAACGTTCACCCCTCCACTTT. Translating gives CASSENSERSPLHF.

The V gene is TRBV6-1, the J gene TRBJ1-4, with a weak D call TRBD1 (6 bases). Germline V lookup: CDR1 MNHNS, CDR2 SASEGT. The CDR3 sequence is 17 residues long. Deletions cut 3 bases from V and 3 bases from J, with 17 bases between. CDR3: CASSDWVQGAANEKLFF. The CDR3 DNA sequence: TGTGCCAGCAGTGACTGGGTACAGGGTGCGGCTAATGAAAAACTGTTTTTT.

J is TRBJ1-4 and V is TRBV7-8, with TRBD1 as a possible D gene (6 bases). The germline V gene encodes CDR1 SGHVS and CDR2 FQNEAQ. Trimming took off 1 base at V and 8 bases at J, with 20 bases between the two ends. This CDR3 spans 17 amino acids. The CDR3 spells CASSLGLLTGGGEKLFF. The CDR3 region has the DNA TGTGCCAGCAGCTTAGGCCTACTGACAGGAGGAGGAGAAAAACTGTTTTTT.

This clone was seen a handful of times. The V gene is TRBV5-4, the J gene TRBJ2-7; 13 bases align to TRBD2. CDR1 SGHNT and CDR2 YYREEE come from the germline V gene (reference sequence). J lost 6 bases, V lost 4 bases, and 4 bases had no gene match. The CDR3 has 14 amino acids. CDR3 protein: CASSRWTSGGEQYF. CDR3 coding DNA: TGTGCCAGCAGCCGTTGGACTAGCGGGGGCGAGCAGTACTTC.

The genes are TRBV6-6 and TRBJ1-1; 8 bases fit TRBD1. Germline CDR1 is MNHNY and CDR2 is SVGAGI (reference sequence). The CDR3 consists of 15 residues. The J segment lost 4 bases and the V segment lost 6 bases, leaving 10 bases of the junction unmatched. CDR3 nucleotides: TGTGCCAGCAGCTTAGCCCTAACAGGGGGCACTGAAGCTTTCTTT. Translated, it gives CASSLALTGGTEAFF.

The chain joins TRBV30 to TRBJ2-7; perhaps TRBD2 as D (6 bases). V lost 6 bases, J lost 4 bases, and 16 bases lay in between. CDR3 length: 13 amino acids. Germline-derived CDR1 and CDR2 are GTSNPN and SVGIG (reference sequence). The CDR3 DNA is TGTGCCTGTCCGACCGCCGGGGGTTACGAGCAGTACTTC. Amino acids: CACPTAGGYEQYF. The complete variable domain, with remaining parts taken from reference TRBV30 and TRBJ2-7, reads SQTIHQWPATLVQPVGSPLSLECTVEGTSNPNLYWYRQAAGRGLQLLFYSVGIGQISSEVPQNLSASRPQDRQFILSSKKLLLSDSGFYLCACPTAGGYEQYFGPGTRLTVT.

The chain is built from TRBV9 and TRBJ1-4, with a possible D match to TRBD1 (5 bases). Per germline, CDR1 SGDLS and CDR2 YYNGEE. The CDR3 sequence is 16 residues long. V lost 4 bases and J lost 2, with 15 bases in between. The CDR3 loop reads CASSFSDGGTNEKLFF. CDR3 nucleotides: TGTGCCAGCAGCTTTAGTGATGGGGGGACTAATGAAAAACTGTTTTTT.

This chain links TRBV7-2 with TRBJ1-6, with 7 bases aligning to TRBD1. With V trimmed by 5 bases and J by 6 bases, 7 bases remained unmatched. The CDR3 is made up of 15 amino acids. Germline CDR1 and CDR2: SGHTA and FQGNSA. The CDR3 loop reads CASSPNRGPNSPLHF. DNA for the CDR3: TGTGCCAGCAGCCCCAACAGGGGTCCTAATTCACCCCTCCACTTT. Together with reference TRBV7-2 and TRBJ1-6, the CDR3 gives the full variable domain: GAGVSQSPSNKVTEKGKDVELRCDPISGHTALYWYRQSLGQGLEFLIYFQGNSAPDKSGLPSDRFSAERTGGSVSTLTIQRTQQEDSAVYLCASSPNRGPNSPLHFGNGTRLTVT.

This chain connects TRBV10-3 to TRBJ1-2; 9 bases match TRBD1. The CDR3 is 14 residues long. V was clipped by 10 bases and J by 5 bases; unmatched bases: 11. The germline CDR1 and CDR2 sequences are ENHRY and SYGVKD. The CDR3 sequence: CATIGQGKGYGYTF. CDR3 in DNA: TGTGCCACAATAGGACAGGGGAAGGGGTATGGCTACACCTTC.

This sequence joins TRBV28 and TRBJ2-3; TRBD1 might be the D (5 bases). Germline lookup yields CDR1 MDHEN and CDR2 SYDVKM. V lost 8 bases and J lost 4, with 19 bases in between. This CDR3 has 15 residues. DNA of the CDR3: TGTGCCAGCGGAACCGCAGGGCTTCGTGCAGATACGCAGTATTTT. It yields the protein CASGTAGLRADTQYF.

The CDR3 loop reads CASSQDIGTAYYGYTF. The CDR3 DNA is TGCGCCAGCAGCCAAGATATCGGGACAGCATACTATGGCTACACCTTC. The chain has TRBV4-3 and TRBJ1-2; 7 positions agree with TRBD1. The CDR3 covers 16 residues. CDR1 is LGHNA, CDR2 YSLEER, per germline. The J segment lost 3 bases and the V segment lost 0 bases, leaving 7 bases of the junction unmatched.

The rearrangement links TRBV7-8 to TRBJ2-4, with TRBD1 matching over 8 bases. The germline CDR1 and CDR2 sequences are SGHVS and FQNEAQ. The trim removed 5 bases at V and 8 bases at J, leaving 11 bases unmatched. The CDR3 spans 15 residues. This CDR3 reads CASSDSRTGKDIQYF. The CDR3 region has the DNA TGTGCCAGCAGCGACTCTCGGACAGGGAAGGACATTCAGTACTTC.

The CDR3, as DNA: TGTGCCAGCAGTGAAGGGGGAGCGGGACAGGGCTTTTCACCCCTCCACTTT. Its protein product is CASSEGGAGQGFSPLHF. The rearrangement joins TRBV6-1 to TRBJ1-6, with 9 positions matching TRBD1. Germline CDR1 reads MNHNS; CDR2 reads SASEGT. CDR3 length equals 17 residues. V was clipped by 1 base and J by 9 bases; unmatched bases: 10.

The chain joins TRBV29-1 to TRBJ2-5, with D tentatively TRBD2 (6 bases). Per the germline V gene, CDR1 is SQVTM and CDR2 is ANQGSEA. The ends were cut back, 4 bases at V and 4 bases at J, with 10 bases in the middle. CDR3 length: 12 amino acids. The CDR3 DNA sequence: TGCAGCGTTGTCCAGGGAGGAGAGACCCAGTACTTC. This encodes CSVVQGGETQYF.